This T cell receptor (beta chain) came from a study of shared clonotypes between healthy human individuals. Study-wide background: Participating donors consisted of a couple of women and a few men aged 18 to 49. CD4 naive and CD4 memory each took three plates per donor, while CD8 naive took two and CD8 memory one.

TCRdb's table, derived via immunoSEQ multiplex PCR, lists solely in-frame clones and lacks some. The sample has some 2.4 million clones; roughly 93% are singletons. The investigators split CD4+ cells into a CD45RA+ naive subset and a CD45RA-negative memory subset. This CDR3 is built from 16 residues. V shed 0 bases and J shed 3 bases, with 13 bases lying between them. CDR1 and CDR2 from the germline V gene are LGHNA and YSLEER. Sequenced material: naive CD4+ T cells from PBMCs. The sample's subset: CD45RA+ positively selected. The sequence derives from a man aged 18 to 29 in good health. Some clones in this sample may be carry-over from other donors' samples. The V and J genes are TRBV4-3 and TRBJ2-3, with D tentatively TRBD1 (6 bases). The DNA of the CDR3 is TGCGCCAGCAGCCAAGATAGGGGGTGGGGTACAGATACGCAGTATTTT. Amino acids: CASSQDRGWGTDTQYF.